The sequence of this T cell receptor beta chain was determined in a study of control samples from healthy donors and cancer patients. The repertoire was sequenced with immunoSEQ multiplex PCR; TCRdb's copy has only in-frame clones and lacks some. The sample includes 90,000 to 100,000 clones, around 84% of them seen just once. The source is a man in his 70s with lung cancer. Sequenced: PBMCs.

CDR3 nucleotides: TGTGCCAGCAGCTTACCTTTTGTCAATCCACCCGCCCCTGGAAACACCATATATTTT. Its translation is CASSLPFVNPPAPGNTIYF. The chain couples TRBV7-9 to TRBJ1-3; no clear D gene. This CDR3 is 19 amino acids long. V was shortened by 2 bases and J by 2 bases, with 22 bases between the two germline ends. CDR1 is SEHNR, CDR2 FQNEAQ, per germline (reference sequence).